Presented here are 12 T cell receptor beta chains from one specimen sequenced in a study of patients and donors after allogeneic stem cell transplantation (dated by TCRdb to 2018 to 2021). The method was RT-PCR. This sample was sequenced with a NextSeq 550. The public reads were reprocessed in TCRdb via fastp at Q25 and MiXCR, keeping in-frame beta chains. Identical CDR3 protein sequences are pooled into one entry, listed with their most common genes and DNA. The sample table contains 150,000 to 200,000 distinct CDR3 sequences; only one count was recorded for more than 20% of them. The ten largest clonotypes hold more than 25% of the sample. The sample taken for sequencing was blood, either unsorted or a sorted T cell fraction (not recorded which). All receptors come from a human donor who was either an allogeneic HSCT recipient or a stem cell or donor lymphocyte infusion donor (not recorded which). It is not recorded whose cells these are; they may come from a transplant donor.

This clonotype was observed a handful of times. The chain couples TRBV10-3 to TRBJ1-2, with 10 bases matching TRBD1. CDR1 and CDR2 from the germline V gene are ENHRY and SYGVKD. The CDR3 has 15 residues. The V segment lost 10 bases and the J segment 2 bases; nucleotides outside the gene matches: 10. CDR3 DNA sequence: TGTGCCACCGCCGGGAGGGACAGGGGAAACTATGGCTACACCTTC. This sequence encodes CATAGRDRGNYGYTF.

The chain carries TRBV21-1 and TRBJ2-1. TRBV21-1 counts as a pseudogene. CDR3 length equals 14 residues. CDR3 bases: TGTGCCAGCAGCAAAGGGGAAGTCGAGCATGAGCAGTTCTTC. This sequence encodes CASSKGEVEHEQFF.

This clonotype was detected only a few times. This rearrangement joins TRBV6-6 to TRBJ1-1; D gene unclear. The CDR3 is 16 residues long. Germline V gives CDR1 MNHNY, CDR2 SVGAGI (reference sequence). V lost 0 bases and J lost 1, with 12 bases in between. The DNA of the CDR3 is TGTGCCAGCAGTTACTCGATGAAGGTGGGGAACACTGAAGCTTTCTTT. It is translated as CASSYSMKVGNTEAFF.

A few counts support this clonotype. The chain employs TRBV4-3 and TRBJ2-1, with TRBD2 matching 10 bases. V trimming: 0 bases; J trimming: 7 bases; junction bases outside the gene matches: 12. Germline V gene lookup returns CDR1 LGHNA and CDR2 YSLEER. The CDR3 extends over 18 amino acids. CDR3 residues: CASSQDRAGGPLRNEQFF. The DNA of the CDR3 is TGCGCCAGCAGCCAAGATAGAGCGGGAGGGCCTTTAAGGAATGAGCAGTTCTTC.

The rearrangement uses TRBV11-2 and TRBJ1-3; no clear D. Trimming cost V 5 bases and J 3 bases, with 5 bases left between them. CDR1 and CDR2 from the germline V gene are SGHAT and FQNNGV. This CDR3 is built from 12 residues. This chain's CDR3 is CASSMSGNTIYF. The CDR3 DNA reads TGTGCCAGCAGCATGAGTGGAAACACCATATATTTT.

This clonotype has only one observation. The chain employs TRBV4-3 and TRBJ1-2; possible D gene TRBD1, 5 bases. The CDR3 is made up of 17 amino acids. The germline gives CDR1 LGHNA, CDR2 YSLEER. The V end lost 5 bases, the J end lost 3 bases, and 22 bases lay between the germline ends. CDR3 in amino acids: CASSSYSQGPKHYGYTF. The DNA of the CDR3 is TGCGCCAGCAGCTCTTACTCCCAGGGCCCCAAGCACTATGGCTACACCTTC.

The V call is TRBV14, the J call TRBJ2-3; D is perhaps TRBD1 or TRBD2 (5 bases each). This CDR3 has 17 amino acids. Germline CDR1 SGHDN, CDR2 FVKESK. Trimming took 0 bases from V and 1 from J, leaving 14 bases between them. The CDR3 is CASSQDFRQGGTDTQYF. The CDR3 DNA sequence: TGTGCCAGCAGCCAAGATTTTCGGCAGGGAGGCACAGATACGCAGTATTTT.

The chain is built from TRBV7-9 and TRBJ2-1, with 10 bases fitting TRBD1. This CDR3 is built from 17 residues. Germline lookup yields CDR1 SEHNR and CDR2 FQNEAQ (reference sequence). Germline trimming cut 2 bases from V and 13 bases from J; bases unmatched to any gene: 17. CDR3 DNA: TGTGCCAGCAGCTTAAAAATCGGACAGGGGGATTGGAGTGGCCAGTTCTTC. Its translation: CASSLKIGQGDWSGQFF.

The sample holds a few counts of this clonotype. The chain couples TRBV10-3 to TRBJ2-2; TRBD1 agrees at 7 bases. Germline lookup yields CDR1 ENHRY and CDR2 SYGVKD. The CDR3 consists of 13 residues. Trimming at V came to 3 bases and at J to 6 bases, leaving 1 base not matched to a gene. CDR3 in DNA: TGTGCCATCAGTGATCAGGGGGCCGGGGAGCTGTTTTTT. It translates to CAISDQGAGELFF.

There are a few counts of this clonotype. The chain couples TRBV6-5 to TRBJ2-5; D call uncertain. Germline V gene sequence: CDR1 MNHEY, CDR2 SVGAGI. CDR3 length: 17 amino acids. V shed 0 bases and J shed 2 bases, with 16 bases lying between them. CDR3 region: CASSYSIAPTVQETQYF. In nucleotides, the CDR3 is TGTGCCAGCAGTTACTCGATCGCCCCGACGGTACAAGAGACCCAGTACTTC.

The J gene is TRBJ2-2, the V gene TRBV20-1; the D is unclear. The CDR3 has 15 amino acids. V lost 3 bases, J lost 0 bases, and 11 bases lay in between. Germline V gene data show CDR1 as DFQATT and CDR2 as SNEGSKA (reference sequence). DNA of the CDR3: TGCAGTGCTAGGACCCAACGAACGAACACCGGGGAGCTGTTTTTT. Translated, it gives CSARTQRTNTGELFF.

The chain couples TRBV20-1 to TRBJ2-7, with 8 bases aligning to TRBD1. The length of the CDR3 is 13 residues. In germline, CDR1 is DFQATT, CDR2 SNEGSKA (reference sequence). V was clipped by 4 bases and J by 7 bases; unmatched bases: 9. The CDR3, as DNA: TGCAGTGCTACCTTGACAGGGGAGAAGGAGCAGTACTTC. Amino acid sequence: CSATLTGEKEQYF.